This T cell receptor (beta chain) was sequenced in a study of regulatory and conventional T cells in RAG deficiency. TCRdb's table, derived via immunoSEQ multiplex PCR, lists solely in-frame clones and lacks some. The table lists roughly 7,800 clones, 90% to 95% of them singletons. Germline CDR1 and CDR2: SQVTM and ANQGSEA. Trimming removed 0 bases from V and 6 bases from J; junction bases left unmatched: 10. CDR3 size: 15 residues. Genomic DNA came from blood regulatory T cells gated CD4+ CD25-high CD127-low. The sample was also reused in another study, on regulatory T cells. That work states: Amplification used 52 TRBV primers and 13 TRBJ primers.

The source is a human donor in good health. Source material: CD127- CD25+ CD4+ Tregs sorted from blood. This chain links TRBV29-1 with TRBJ2-7; 8 bases agree with TRBD1. CDR3 nucleotides: TGCAGCGTTGAAGAGGTCAGGGGGCGCGTTTCCGAGCAGTACTTC. Translated: CSVEEVRGRVSEQYF.